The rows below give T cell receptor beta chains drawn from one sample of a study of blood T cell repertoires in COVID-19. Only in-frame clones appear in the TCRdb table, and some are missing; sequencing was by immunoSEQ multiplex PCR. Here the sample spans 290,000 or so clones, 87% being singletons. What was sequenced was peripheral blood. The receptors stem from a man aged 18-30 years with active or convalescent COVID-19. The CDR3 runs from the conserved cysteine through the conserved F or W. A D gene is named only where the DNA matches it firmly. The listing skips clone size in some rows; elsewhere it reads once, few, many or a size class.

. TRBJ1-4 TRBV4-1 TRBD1 CASSQDPWTGSSEKLFF TGCGCCAGCAGCCAAGATCCCTGGACAGGGTCTAGTGAAAAACTGTTTTTT
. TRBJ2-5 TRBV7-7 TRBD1 CASSSTGTGRSWDQYF TGTGCCAGCAGTTCCACCGGGACAGGGAGAAGTTGGGACCAGTACTTC
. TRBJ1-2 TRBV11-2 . CASSLRAGYLKRGNYGYTF TGTGCCAGCAGCTTGAGGGCGGGATACCTCAAACGGGGGAACTATGGCTACACCTTC
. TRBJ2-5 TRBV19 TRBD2 CASRQASGSYGETQYF TGTGCCAGTAGACAGGCAAGCGGGAGCTATGGGGAGACCCAGTACTTC
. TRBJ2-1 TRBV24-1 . CATSDLNEQFF TGTGCCACCAGTGATCTCAATGAGCAGTTCTTC
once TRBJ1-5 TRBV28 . CASSSLQPQHF TGTGCCAGCAGTTCGTTACAGCCCCAGCATTTT
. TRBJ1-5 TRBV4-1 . CASSQPVAGVNQPQHF TGCGCCAGCAGCCAACCCGTGGCAGGGGTTAATCAGCCCCAGCATTTT
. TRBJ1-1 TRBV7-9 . CASSFSNTEAFF TGTGCCAGCAGCTTTTCTAACACTGAAGCTTTCTTT
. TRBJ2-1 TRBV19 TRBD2 CASSMVAGGPDEQFF TGTGCCAGTAGTATGGTAGCGGGAGGGCCGGATGAGCAGTTCTTC
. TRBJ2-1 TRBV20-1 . CSASWAFGQFF TGCAGTGCTAGTTGGGCCTTCGGGCAGTTCTTC
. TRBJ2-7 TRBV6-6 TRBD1 CASRPRQGSYEQYF TGTGCCAGCAGACCCCGACAGGGGTCCTACGAGCAGTACTTC
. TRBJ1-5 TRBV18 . CASSEQGGPGGQPQHF TGTGCCAGCTCGGAACAGGGAGGGCCGGGAGGTCAGCCCCAGCATTTT
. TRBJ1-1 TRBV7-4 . CASSWGGVNMNTEAFF TGTGCCAGCAGCTGGGGGGGAGTCAACATGAACACTGAAGCTTTCTTT
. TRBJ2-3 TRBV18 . CASSLERTDTQYF TGTGCCAGCTCACTCGAACGGACAGATACGCAGTATTTT
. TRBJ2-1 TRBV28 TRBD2 CASSFRREVYNEQFF TGTGCCAGCAGTTTTAGGCGGGAGGTGTACAATGAGCAGTTCTTC
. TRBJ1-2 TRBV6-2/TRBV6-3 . CASSFPGTGANYGYTF TGTGCCAGCAGCTTTCCTGGTACGGGAGCTAACTATGGCTACACCTTC
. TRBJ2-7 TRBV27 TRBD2 CASSLVAGIYEQYF TGTGCCAGCAGTTTAGTAGCGGGAATCTACGAGCAGTACTTC
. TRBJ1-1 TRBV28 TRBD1 CASTGTGNTEAFF TGTGCCAGCACCGGGACAGGGAACACTGAAGCTTTCTTT
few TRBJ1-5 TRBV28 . CASSSYVFSDTDSNQPQHF TGTGCCAGCAGTTCCTACGTCTTTTCGGACACCGATAGCAATCAGCCCCAGCATTTT
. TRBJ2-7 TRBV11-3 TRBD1 CASSQRQGARLEQYF TGTGCCAGCAGCCAAAGACAGGGGGCGCGTCTCGAGCAGTACTTC
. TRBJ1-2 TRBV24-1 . CATSENRIYTF TGTGCCACCAGTGAGAACAGGATCTACACCTTC
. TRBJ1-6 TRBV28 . CASTEREGRRSPLHF TGTGCCAGCACCGAGAGGGAAGGGAGGCGGTCACCCCTCCACTTT
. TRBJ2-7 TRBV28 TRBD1 CASKITGGSYEQYF TGTGCCAGCAAAATTACAGGGGGCTCATACGAGCAGTACTTC
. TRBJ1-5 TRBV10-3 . CAISQQGNQPQHF TGTGCCATCAGCCAACAGGGCAATCAGCCCCAGCATTTT
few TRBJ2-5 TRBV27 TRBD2 CASSWGGQETQYF TGTGCCAGCAGTTGGGGGGGGCAAGAGACCCAGTACTTC
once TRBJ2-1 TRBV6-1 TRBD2 CASSGLAGGGNLEEQFF TGTGCCAGCAGTGGACTAGCGGGAGGGGGTAACCTAGAGGAGCAGTTCTTC
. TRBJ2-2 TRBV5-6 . CASRLGETGELFF TGTGCCAGCCGCTTGGGGGAGACCGGGGAGCTGTTTTTT
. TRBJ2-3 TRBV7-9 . CASSSRKADTQYF TGTGCCAGCAGCTCGAGGAAGGCAGATACGCAGTATTTT
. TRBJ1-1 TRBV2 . CASSDRILNTEAFF TGTGCCAGCAGTGACAGGATCCTTAACACTGAAGCTTTCTTT
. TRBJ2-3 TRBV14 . CASSRIADASTDTQYF TGTGCCAGCAGCCGCATAGCGGACGCTAGCACAGATACGCAGTATTTT
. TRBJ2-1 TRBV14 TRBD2 CASSHGLAGTRSYNEQFF TGTGCCAGCAGCCATGGGCTAGCGGGGACCCGCTCCTACAATGAGCAGTTCTTC
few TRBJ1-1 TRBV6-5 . CASSYEGNTEAFF TGTGCCAGCAGTTACGAGGGTAACACTGAAGCTTTCTTT
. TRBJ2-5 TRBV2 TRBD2 CASSELAGTETQYF TGTGCCAGCAGTGAATTAGCGGGGACAGAGACCCAGTACTTC
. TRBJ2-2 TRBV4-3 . CASSQEVGANTGELFF TGCGCCAGCAGCCAAGAAGTAGGGGCTAACACCGGGGAGCTGTTTTTT
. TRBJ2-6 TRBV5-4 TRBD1 CASSRGQGANGANVLTF TGTGCCAGCAGCAGAGGACAGGGGGCGAATGGGGCCAACGTCCTGACTTTC
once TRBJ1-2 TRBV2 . CASSETVGLNYGYTF TGTGCCAGCAGTGAGACGGTCGGACTAAACTATGGCTACACCTTC